A selection of T cell receptor beta chains follows, all from one sample in a study of blood T cell repertoires in COVID-19. Assay: immunoSEQ multiplex PCR; the TCRdb copy retains only in-frame clones and omits some. The sample consists of 150,000 to 200,000 clones, around nine tenths of them appearing once. Sequenced sample: peripheral blood. The receptors here all came from a man aged 18 to 29 with active or convalescent COVID-19. The CDR3 runs from the conserved cysteine through the conserved F or W. Each record gives: D gene, J gene, V gene, clone size, CDR3 DNA, CDR3 protein. A D gene is named only where the DNA matches it firmly. Only some rows state a clone size, as once, few, many or a class for expanded clones.

NA TRBJ1-5 TRBV18 NA TGTGCCAGCTCACCTGCGGATCAGCCCCAGCATTTT CASSPADQPQHF
TRBD1 TRBJ2-7 TRBV11-3 NA TGTGCCAGCAGCTTGGACAGGGCTATCTCCTACGAGCAGTACTTC CASSLDRAISYEQYF
TRBD1 TRBJ2-3 TRBV10-3 NA TGTGCCATCAGGGGATCAGGGGGCCTCGGGGATACGCAGTATTTT CAIRGSGGLGDTQYF
NA TRBJ1-1 TRBV6-1 NA TGTGCCAGCAGTGAAGGGCAGGGTGGCACTGAAGCTTTCTTT CASSEGQGGTEAFF
TRBD2 TRBJ2-7 TRBV4-1 few TGCGCCAGCAGCCATTTTAAACTAGCGGGAGGGAACGAGCAGTACTTC CASSHFKLAGGNEQYF
TRBD2 TRBJ2-3 TRBV6-4 NA TGTGCCAGCAGTGTTAGCGGGGGGGAAGCGGATACGCAGTATTTT CASSVSGGEADTQYF
TRBD1 TRBJ2-1 TRBV24-1 NA TGTGCCACCAGTGATGCGGGACAGGGGAGCTACAATGAGCAGTTCTTC CATSDAGQGSYNEQFF
TRBD2 TRBJ2-4 TRBV24-1 NA TGTGCCACCAGTCCCGGGACTACCCCGGGTCGGGACATTCAGTACTTC CATSPGTTPGRDIQYF
NA TRBJ1-4 TRBV18 NA TGTGCCAGCTCATCACAGGGAGGGGCAACTAATGAAAAACTGTTTTTT CASSSQGGATNEKLFF
TRBD1 TRBJ2-2 TRBV28 NA TGTGCCAGCAGTTCGGACAGGGTAAAGATCTCCGGGGAGCTGTTTTTT CASSSDRVKISGELFF
NA TRBJ1-6 TRBV18 NA TGTGCCAGCTCACCACCCGGGAGAAATAATTCACCCCTCCACTTT CASSPPGRNNSPLHF